This TCR beta chain stems from a study of naive and memory T cell subsets. CD4+ T cell IFNgamma after overnight CMV lysate exposure gave donor CMV status. EMRA cells were CD45RA+CD27-, and effector memory cells CD45RA-CD27-. An equimolar mix of two oligonucleotides served as the beta constant-region primer for TRBC1 and TRBC2. TCRdb reprocessed the UMI-ligation and nested PCR reads with MiXCR, giving one entry per CDR3 protein. The sample yields some 36,000 distinct CDR3 sequences, about an eighth seen once. This clonotype showed up just a few times. Its antigen is undetermined. Study-level points and caveats: Activation and differentiation may alter RNA-based TCR counts.

V trimming: 0 bases; J trimming: 3 bases; junction bases outside the gene matches: 2. The CDR3 runs 15 residues. Germline CDR1 reads SGHRS; CDR2 reads YFSETQ. The source is a human donor in good health. This chain links TRBV5-1 with TRBJ1-5, with 8 bases lining up with TRBD1. Sequencing was performed on effector memory CD4+ T cells from blood. Subset described: effector memory, CD45RA- CD27-. CDR3 coding DNA: TGCGCCAGCAGCTTGGGGACAGGGCACAATCAGCCCCAGCATTTT. Amino acids: CASSLGTGHNQPQHF.